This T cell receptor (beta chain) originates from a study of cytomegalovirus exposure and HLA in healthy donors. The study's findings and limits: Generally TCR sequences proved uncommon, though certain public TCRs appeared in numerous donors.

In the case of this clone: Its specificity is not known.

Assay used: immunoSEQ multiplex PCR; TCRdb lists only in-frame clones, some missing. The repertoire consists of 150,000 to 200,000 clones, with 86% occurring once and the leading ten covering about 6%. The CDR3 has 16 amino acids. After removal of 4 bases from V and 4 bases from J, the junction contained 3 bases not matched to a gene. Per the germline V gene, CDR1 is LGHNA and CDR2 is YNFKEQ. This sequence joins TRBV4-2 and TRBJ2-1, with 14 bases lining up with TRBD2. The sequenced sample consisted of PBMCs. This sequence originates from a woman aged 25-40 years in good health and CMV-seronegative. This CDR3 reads CASSPGTSGGYNEQFF. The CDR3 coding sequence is TGTGCCAGCAGCCCCGGGACTAGCGGGGGTTACAATGAGCAGTTCTTC.